This is a list of T cell receptor beta chains from one sample in a study of human T cells and chemical hapten exposure. MiXCR, applied by TCRdb to the RACE reads, yields one record per CDR3 protein. This table holds over 300,000 distinct CDR3 sequences, approximately 5.1% found once. The starting material was whole blood, obtained in connection with sensitization to the hapten diphenylcyclopropenone (DPC). These receptors all come from a woman aged 50 to 60 with alopecia areata. Some clones in this sample may be carry-over from other donors' samples. CDR3s include the opening cysteine and the closing phenylalanine or tryptophan. A D gene is named only where the DNA matches it firmly. Size is omitted from some rows. Given values are once, few, many or a class for expanded clones.

many	TRBV6-8	TRBJ1-6	-	TGTGCCAGCAGTTACTCGAGGGTACAGCCCTATTCACCCCTCCACTTT	CASSYSRVQPYSPLHF
many	TRBV5-1	TRBJ1-5	-	TGCGCCAGCAGCTTAAGCCCCGGGCAGCCCCAGCATTTT	CASSLSPGQPQHF
few	TRBV4-3	TRBJ2-2	-	TGCGCCAGCAGCCAGACAGCGGGCGCGAACACCGGGGAGCTGTTTTTT	CASSQTAGANTGELFF
many	TRBV9	TRBJ2-7	-	TGTGCCAGCAGCGTTTCCGGGACCGCTCGTGAGCAGTACTTC	CASSVSGTAREQYF
many	TRBV10-3	TRBJ1-6	-	TGTGCCATCAGTCGCAAGTCACCCCTCCACTTT	CAISRKSPLHF
-	TRBV12-3/TRBV12-4	TRBJ1-1	-	TGTGCCAGCAGGGGGGCCAACCCGCACGCTTTCTTT	CASRGANPHAFF
few	TRBV3-1	TRBJ2-7	-	TGTGCCAGCATGCGGGGGCGCGAGCAGTACTTC	CASMRGREQYF
many	TRBV10-3	TRBJ2-3	-	TGTGCCATCAGTGAGTCAGTTGGGAGGCCAGATACGCAGTATTTT	CAISESVGRPDTQYF
few	TRBV7-9	TRBJ2-3	-	TGTGCCAGCAGCTTAGTGTTCGGGGGTAGCACAGATACGCAGTATTTT	CASSLVFGGSTDTQYF
many	TRBV6-5	TRBJ1-2	TRBD1	TGTGCCAGCAGTTACTCGGGAGGGGGCGCAGATGGCTACACCTTC	CASSYSGGGADGYTF
many	TRBV7-2	TRBJ2-1	-	TGTGCCAGCAGCTTATTAAACGATCTCTACGGGAATGAGCAGTTCTTC	CASSLLNDLYGNEQFF
-	TRBV12-3/TRBV12-4	TRBJ1-5	-	TGTGCCAGCAGTGGGACAATCTATCAGCCCCAGCATTTT	CASSGTIYQPQHF
-	TRBV11-2	TRBJ1-2	-	TGTGCCAGCAGCTTAAATGAAGGGTCCCCCTATGGCTACACCTTC	CASSLNEGSPYGYTF
many	TRBV24-1	TRBJ2-1	-	TGTGCCACCAGGGCGACGGGGAATGAGCAGTTCTTC	CATRATGNEQFF
many	TRBV27	TRBJ1-2	-	TGTGCCAGCGCAGGGGTGAGCTATGGCTACACCTTC	CASAGVSYGYTF
-	TRBV7-3	TRBJ2-2	TRBD2	TGTGCCAGCAGCCCTGGACTAGGGGAGGCCGGGGAGCTGTTTTTT	CASSPGLGEAGELFF
-	TRBV5-1	TRBJ1-6	-	TGCGCCAGCAGCTCCGCGGCGCCAGGGAATTCACCCCTCCACTTT	CASSSAAPGNSPLHF
many	TRBV3-1	TRBJ2-5	-	TGTGCCAGCAGCCAACTGGGCGAGACCCAGTACTTC	CASSQLGETQYF
-	TRBV28	TRBJ2-7	-	TGTGCCAGCCGACGCCCCGGAGACTATTACGAGCAGTACTTC	CASRRPGDYYEQYF
-	TRBV7-6	TRBJ2-1	-	TGTGCCAGCAGCTTAGAGGGCTCGTACTACAATGAGCAGTTCTTC	CASSLEGSYYNEQFF
-	TRBV5-4	TRBJ2-3	-	TGTGCCAGCAGCCGGAGCCCGACTAGCACAGATACGCAGTATTTT	CASSRSPTSTDTQYF
-	TRBV3-1	TRBJ1-1	-	TGTGCCAGCAGCCACTCGACGGGGGAGGAAGCTTTCTTT	CASSHSTGEEAFF
-	TRBV6-2/TRBV6-3	TRBJ2-7	TRBD1	TGTGCCAGCAGCTGGGACAGAGACTACGAGCAGTACTTC	CASSWDRDYEQYF
many	TRBV9	TRBJ2-2	-	TGTGCCAGCAGCGATGTTAACACCGGGGAGCTGTTTTTT	CASSDVNTGELFF
many	TRBV6-5	TRBJ2-2	TRBD1	TGTGCCAGCAGTTGGGGGGACAGGGGGTCCACCGGGGAGCTGTTTTTT	CASSWGDRGSTGELFF
many	TRBV4-3	TRBJ1-2	TRBD1	TGCGCCAGCAGCCAAGAACAGACAGGGAATAACTATGGCTACACCTTC	CASSQEQTGNNYGYTF
many	TRBV14	TRBJ2-3	-	TGTGCCAGCAGCCGGCCGGGACTTAGCACAGATACGCAGTATTTT	CASSRPGLSTDTQYF
many	TRBV2	TRBJ2-1	-	TGTGCCAGCACAAAGGGGCGAGGGGTCTCCTACAATGAGCAGTTCTTC	CASTKGRGVSYNEQFF
few	TRBV20-1	TRBJ1-1	TRBD1	TGCAGTGCGGTAGACAGGGGGCGAATGAACACTGAAGCTTTCTTT	CSAVDRGRMNTEAFF
many	TRBV7-2	TRBJ2-3	TRBD2	TGTGCCAGCAGCCCTAGCGGGAGGGATACGCAGTATTTT	CASSPSGRDTQYF
-	TRBV29-1	TRBJ2-6	-	TGCAGCGTCCACAGTGGGGCCAACGTCCTGACTTTC	CSVHSGANVLTF